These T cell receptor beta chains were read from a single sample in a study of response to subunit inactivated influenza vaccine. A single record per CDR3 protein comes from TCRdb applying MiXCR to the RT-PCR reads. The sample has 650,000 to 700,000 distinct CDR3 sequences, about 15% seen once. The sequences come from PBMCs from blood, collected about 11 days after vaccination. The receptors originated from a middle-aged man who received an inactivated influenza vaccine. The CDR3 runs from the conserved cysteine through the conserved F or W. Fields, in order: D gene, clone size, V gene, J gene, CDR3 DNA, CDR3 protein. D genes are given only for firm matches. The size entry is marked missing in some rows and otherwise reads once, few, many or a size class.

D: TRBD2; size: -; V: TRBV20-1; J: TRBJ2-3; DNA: TGCAGTGCCCTCCCCGGGCGGGGGGAGAGAACAGATACGCAGTATTTT; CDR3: CSALPGRGERTDTQYF
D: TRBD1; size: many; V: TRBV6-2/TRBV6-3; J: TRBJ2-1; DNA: TGTGCCAGCAGTCTACGACAGGGGATCGGCTCCTACAATGAGCAGTTCTTC; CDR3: CASSLRQGIGSYNEQFF
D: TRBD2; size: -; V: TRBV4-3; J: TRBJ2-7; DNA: TGCGCCAGCAGCCAAGACCTAGCGGGGTTGAACGAGCAGTACTTC; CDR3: CASSQDLAGLNEQYF
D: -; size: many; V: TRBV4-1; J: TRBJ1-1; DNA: TGCGCCAGCAGCCAGGGGGGCCTGAACACTGAAGCTTTCTTT; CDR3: CASSQGGLNTEAFF
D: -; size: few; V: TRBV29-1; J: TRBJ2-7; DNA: TGCAGCGTAGAGAGCGGAGCTTACGAGCAGTACTTC; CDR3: CSVESGAYEQYF
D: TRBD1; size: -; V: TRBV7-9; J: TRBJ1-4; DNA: TGTGCCAGCAGCTTAGAAGACAGGGTTGGTGAAAAACTGTTTTTT; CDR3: CASSLEDRVGEKLFF
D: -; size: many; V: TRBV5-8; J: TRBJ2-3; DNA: TGTGCCAGCAGTTTACGGACGAGCACAGATACGCAGTATTTT; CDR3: CASSLRTSTDTQYF
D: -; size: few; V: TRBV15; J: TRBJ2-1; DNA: TGTGCCACCAGTAAACGAATTGCTCAGAGCGGAGAGCAGTTCTTC; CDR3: CATSKRIAQSGEQFF
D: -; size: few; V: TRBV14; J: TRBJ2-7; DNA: TGTGCCAGCAGCCTTCTAGTGGGACCCTCCTACGAGCAGTACTTC; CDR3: CASSLLVGPSYEQYF
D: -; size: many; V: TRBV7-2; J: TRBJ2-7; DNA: TGTGCCAGCAGCTTAGGGACGGAGTACGAGCAGTACTTC; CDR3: CASSLGTEYEQYF